This T cell receptor (beta chain) was retrieved from a study of blood T cells in healthy people across ages. Trimming took 5 bases from V and 8 from J, leaving 13 bases between them. The CDR3 is 12 residues long. Germline V gene lookup returns CDR1 MNHEY and CDR2 SVGEGT. Primed by a sample-barcoded 5' primer and a J-beta primer mix, a second PCR proceeded for about 7 to 12 cycles. TCRdb independently ran MiXCR on the 5' RACE reads; one entry per CDR3 protein. The table shows roughly 1,700,000 distinct CDR3 sequences, with 28% occurring only once. The TCR comes from a woman aged 25-40 years in good health. The chain joins TRBV6-2 or TRBV6-3 to TRBJ2-7; D might be TRBD1 (5 bases). Specimen: blood. The CDR3 region is CASSKFTGKQYF. The CDR3 DNA sequence: TGTGCCAGCAGTAAATTTACAGGCAAGCAGTACTTC.